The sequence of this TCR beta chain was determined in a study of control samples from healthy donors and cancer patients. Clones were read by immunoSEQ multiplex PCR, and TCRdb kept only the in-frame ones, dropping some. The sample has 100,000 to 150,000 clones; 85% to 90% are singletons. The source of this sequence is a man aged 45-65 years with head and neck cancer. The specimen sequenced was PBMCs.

The CDR3: CASTVQGARHEQFF. DNA of the CDR3: TGTGCCAGTACTGTACAGGGGGCAAGGCATGAGCAGTTCTTC. V and J are TRBV19 and TRBJ2-1, with 9 bases matching TRBD1. Trimming cost V 7 bases and J 8 bases; bases outside gene matches: 9. Germline lookup yields CDR1 LNHDA and CDR2 SQIVND (reference sequence). This CDR3 spans 14 amino acids.